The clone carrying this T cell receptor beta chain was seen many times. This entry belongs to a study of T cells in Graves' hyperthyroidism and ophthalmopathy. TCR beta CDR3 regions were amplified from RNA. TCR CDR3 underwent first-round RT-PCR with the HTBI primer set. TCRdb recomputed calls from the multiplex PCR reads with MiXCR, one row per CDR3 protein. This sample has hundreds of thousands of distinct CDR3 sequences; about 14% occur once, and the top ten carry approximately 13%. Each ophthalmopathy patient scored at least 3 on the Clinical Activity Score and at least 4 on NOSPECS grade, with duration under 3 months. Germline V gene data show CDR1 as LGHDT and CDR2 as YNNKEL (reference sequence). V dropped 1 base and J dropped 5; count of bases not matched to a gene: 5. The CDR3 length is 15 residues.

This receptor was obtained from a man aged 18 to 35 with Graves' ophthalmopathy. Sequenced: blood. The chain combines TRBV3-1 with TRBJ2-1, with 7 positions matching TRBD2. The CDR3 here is CASSQGLADHNEQFF. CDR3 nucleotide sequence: TGTGCCAGCAGCCAAGGGCTAGCGGACCACAATGAGCAGTTCTTC.